This TCR beta chain was recovered during a study of CD8 T cells in ankylosing spondylitis. Study-wide points: Seemingly characteristic of ankylosing spondylitis blood was a TCR beta motif consisting of roughly 8 highly homologous variants. Earlier reports found some motif variants in synovial fluid and blood in reactive arthritis. Significant enrichment of disease-linked clones was reportedly seen in matched ankylosing spondylitis synovial fluid. Clones linked to disease, bearing a CD8+ phenotype, were relatively rare in peripheral blood.

This clonotype was picked up many times. Its matching antigen is unknown. The CDR3 sequence is 11 residues long. From germline, CDR1 is DFQATT and CDR2 SNEGSKA (reference sequence). Quantitative 5'-RACE with molecular barcodes produced the TCR beta libraries. From the 5' RACE reads, TCRdb called clonotypes with MiXCR, one entry per CDR3 protein. Of more than 650,000 distinct CDR3 sequences listed, 12% are singletons. The TCR was taken from a male donor with ankylosing spondylitis. The gene calls are TRBV20-1 and TRBJ1-3, with no clear D. Sample: blood, either unsorted or a sorted T cell fraction (not recorded which). CDR3 nucleotide sequence: TGCAGCGGAAGCTCTGGAAACACCATATATTTT. Translation: CSGSSGNTIYF.